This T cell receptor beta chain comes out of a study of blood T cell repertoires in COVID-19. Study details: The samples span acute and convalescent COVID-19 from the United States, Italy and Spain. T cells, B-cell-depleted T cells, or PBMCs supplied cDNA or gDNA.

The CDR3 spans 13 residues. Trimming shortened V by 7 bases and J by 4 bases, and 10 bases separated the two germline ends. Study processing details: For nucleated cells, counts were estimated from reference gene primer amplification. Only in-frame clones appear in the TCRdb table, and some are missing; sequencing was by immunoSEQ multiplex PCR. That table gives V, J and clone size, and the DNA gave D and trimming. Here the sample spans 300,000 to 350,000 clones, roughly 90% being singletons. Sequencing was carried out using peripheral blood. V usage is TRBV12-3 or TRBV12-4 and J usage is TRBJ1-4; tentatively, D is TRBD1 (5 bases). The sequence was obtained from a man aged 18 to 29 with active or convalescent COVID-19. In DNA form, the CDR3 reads TGTGCCAGCAATAGGGGCATTAATGAAAAACTGTTTTTT. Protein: CASNRGINEKLFF.